Listed below are T cell receptor beta chains from one sample, sequenced in a study of blood T cell repertoires in COVID-19. Repertoires were generated with immunoSEQ multiplex PCR, while TCRdb's copy carries only in-frame clones and drops some. The sample holds 150,000 to 200,000 clones, 80% to 90% seen once. The sample taken for sequencing was peripheral blood. These receptor sequences come from a man between 60 and 75 years old with acute or convalescent COVID-19. The CDR3 runs from the conserved cysteine through the conserved F or W. Fields, in order: clone size, V gene, J gene, D gene, CDR3 protein, CDR3 DNA. The D gene is left open where the match is weak. Some rows mark clone size as missing; the rest say once, few, many or name a class of expanded clone.

>NA|TRBV27|TRBJ2-7|TRBD1
CASKGQGYSYEQYF
TGTGCCAGCAAGGGACAGGGGTATTCCTACGAGCAGTACTTC
>NA|TRBV7-9|TRBJ2-3|TRBD2
CASNHLGREGTQYF
TGTGCCAGCAACCACCTTGGAAGGGAGGGAACGCAGTATTTT
>few|TRBV19|TRBJ1-4|TRBD1
CASSTTGTKEKLFF
TGTGCCAGTAGTACGACAGGGACCAAGGAAAAACTGTTTTTT
>NA|TRBV24-1|TRBJ1-1|TRBD1
CATSGDRGHTEAFF
TGTGCCACCAGTGGGGACAGGGGGCACACTGAAGCTTTCTTT
>NA|TRBV30|TRBJ2-3|TRBD2
CAWSVAGADTQYF
TGTGCCTGGAGTGTGGCGGGAGCAGATACGCAGTATTTT
>NA|TRBV7-2|TRBJ2-5|NA
CASSLVSRGRKETQYF
TGTGCCAGCAGCCTAGTTTCCCGTGGCAGAAAAGAGACCCAGTACTTC
>NA|TRBV30|TRBJ2-5|NA
CAWSVGGTGETQYF
TGTGCCTGGAGTGTAGGAGGGACCGGAGAGACCCAGTACTTC
>once|TRBV24-1|TRBJ2-4|NA
CATSALPQGMFQYF
TGTGCCACCAGTGCCCTCCCGCAGGGAATGTTTCAGTACTTC
>NA|TRBV7-3|TRBJ2-1|TRBD2
CASSLSGRPANEQFF
TGTGCCAGCAGCCTTAGCGGGAGGCCGGCTAATGAGCAGTTCTTC
>NA|TRBV9|TRBJ2-7|TRBD2
CASSVGLAASYEQYF
TGTGCCAGCAGCGTGGGACTAGCGGCTTCCTACGAGCAGTACTTC
>NA|TRBV7-9|TRBJ2-7|TRBD1
CASRVDRGDEQYF
TGTGCCAGCAGGGTGGACAGGGGAGACGAGCAGTACTTC
>NA|TRBV28|TRBJ2-7|NA
CATNHGQYF
TGTGCCACTAATCACGGGCAGTACTTC
>NA|TRBV19|TRBJ2-7|NA
CASSMKDRTVRHEQYF
TGTGCCAGTAGTATGAAAGACAGAACAGTGCGCCACGAGCAGTACTTC
>NA|TRBV11-2|TRBJ2-5|TRBD1
CASSLSPGQGGQETQYF
TGTGCCAGCAGCCTATCACCGGGACAGGGGGGACAAGAGACCCAGTACTTC
>NA|TRBV2|TRBJ1-5|NA
CASSNRGDGGKQPQHF
TGTGCCAGCAGTAACCGAGGGGACGGGGGAAAACAGCCCCAGCATTTT
>NA|TRBV7-6|TRBJ1-1|NA
CASSSGVEAFF
TGTGCCAGCAGCTCAGGGGTAGAAGCTTTCTTT
>NA|TRBV4-1|TRBJ1-2|NA
CASSQEPRMGGIGYGYTF
TGCGCCAGCAGCCAGGAACCACGCATGGGGGGGATCGGCTATGGCTACACCTTC
>NA|TRBV10-2|TRBJ2-7|TRBD2
CASSEMRLAAYEQYF
TGCGCCAGCAGTGAGATGAGACTAGCGGCATACGAGCAGTACTTC
>NA|TRBV5-8|TRBJ2-5|NA
CASSTSGTPGRAQYF
TGTGCCAGTTCTACCTCCGGGACTCCTGGTAGGGCCCAGTACTTC
>NA|TRBV6-5|TRBJ2-3|TRBD1
CASSPDRGDTQYF
TGTGCCAGCAGTCCCGACAGGGGAGATACGCAGTATTTT
>NA|TRBV3-1/TRBV3-2|TRBJ2-5|TRBD2
CASSPTSGSGTQYF
TGTGCCAGCAGCCCTACTAGCGGGAGTGGGACCCAGTACTTC
>NA|TRBV6-1|TRBJ1-1|TRBD1
CASSDAGTGGHEAFF
TGTGCCAGCAGTGACGCCGGGACAGGGGGGCATGAAGCTTTCTTT
>NA|TRBV4-1|TRBJ1-1|NA
CASSQDPHGRNTEAFF
TGCGCCAGCAGCCAAGACCCCCATGGCCGGAACACTGAAGCTTTCTTT
>NA|TRBV13|TRBJ2-7|TRBD2
CASSLGLAGGPGQYF
TGTGCCAGCAGCTTAGGACTAGCGGGAGGGCCAGGGCAGTACTTC
>NA|TRBV27|TRBJ1-2|NA
CASSSRPGGGNYGYTF
TGTGCCAGCAGTTCCCGCCCGGGGGGTGGAAACTATGGCTACACCTTC
>NA|TRBV28|TRBJ2-7|NA
CASRNTPPEQYF
TGTGCCAGCAGAAATACTCCCCCCGAGCAGTACTTC
>NA|TRBV19|TRBJ1-2|TRBD1
CASSAPGQGLYGYTF
TGTGCCAGTAGTGCCCCGGGACAGGGCCTCTATGGCTACACCTTC
>NA|TRBV4-2|TRBJ2-1|TRBD2
CASSQDSGRSNEQFF
TGTGCCAGCAGCCAGGATAGCGGGAGATCCAATGAGCAGTTCTTC